The 10 T cell receptor beta chains given below trace back to one sample, sequenced in a study of neoadjuvant nivolumab and ipilimumab in lung cancer. Produced via immunoSEQ multiplex PCR; TCRdb's table is partial and in-frame only. The data contain over 25,000 clones, roughly 90% of them seen just once; the ten biggest clones take up 2% to 2.5%. This material consisted of peripheral blood, taken after neoadjuvant nivolumab, alone or with ipilimumab, at or shortly before surgery. All receptors derive from an adult with non-small cell lung cancer.

The chain couples TRBV19 to TRBJ2-7, with a possible D match to TRBD2 (5 bases). The V and J ends lost 2 bases and 6 bases respectively, with 14 bases between them. The CDR3 totals 14 residues. Germline assignment: CDR1 LNHDA and CDR2 SQIVND (reference sequence). As DNA, the CDR3 is TGTGCCAGTAGTATACCGGGTGGGAGCTCCGAGCAGTACTTC. Its translation is CASSIPGGSSEQYF.

The chain couples TRBV10-2 to TRBJ2-1, with D possibly being TRBD1 (5 bases). This CDR3 comprises 15 residues. With 5 bases removed from V and 0 bases from J, the gap between germline ends came to 11 bases. The germline V gene encodes CDR1 WSHSY and CDR2 SAAADI. The DNA of the CDR3 is TGCGCCAGCAGTTCAACAGGTCCCTCCTACAATGAGCAGTTCTTC. It translates to CASSSTGPSYNEQFF.

The rearrangement uses TRBV2 and TRBJ1-5; D gene unclear. Germline CDR1 SNHLY, CDR2 FYNNEI. This CDR3 has 13 amino acids. The V and J ends lost 7 bases and 6 bases respectively, with 13 bases between them. The CDR3 sequence is CASKTSPFQPQHF. CDR3 in DNA: TGTGCCAGCAAAACTTCCCCTTTTCAGCCCCAGCATTTT.

The chain uses TRBV5-4 and TRBJ2-7; the match to TRBD2 covers 8 bases. This CDR3 spans 14 amino acids. Germline-derived CDR1 and CDR2 are SGHNT and YYREEE (reference sequence). V dropped 4 bases and J dropped 6; count of bases not matched to a gene: 9. CDR3 coding DNA: TGTGCCAGCAGCCCGGGGGGGCAGGGTCGCGAGCAGTACTTC. It translates to CASSPGGQGREQYF.

The chain links TRBV5-4 to TRBJ2-7; D is ambiguous. Germline V gene lookup returns CDR1 SGHNT and CDR2 YYREEE (reference sequence). V shed 0 bases and J shed 6 bases, with 7 bases lying between them. This CDR3 contains 12 residues. The CDR3 bases are TGTGCCAGCAGCTTGGCGGTAGGCGAGCAGTACTTC. This encodes CASSLAVGEQYF.

This chain joins TRBV9 and TRBJ1-4, with D maybe TRBD1 (6 bases). The CDR3 loop spans 15 amino acids. Germline CDR1 reads SGDLS; CDR2 reads YYNGEE. The germline V and J ends were trimmed by 0 bases and 7 bases, with 13 bases remaining between them. The CDR3 loop is CASSVVGARGEKLFF. The CDR3 DNA reads as TGTGCCAGCAGCGTAGTGGGGGCCCGGGGTGAAAAACTGTTTTTT.

This chain uses TRBV5-4 with TRBJ2-2; 8 bases map to TRBD1. This CDR3 is built from 14 residues. Germline CDR1 is SGHNT and CDR2 is YYREEE (reference sequence). J gave up 6 bases and V 3 bases, and 4 bases lay outside the gene matches. Here the CDR3 reads CASSWTGTAGELFF. Written as DNA, the CDR3 is TGTGCCAGCAGCTGGACAGGGACGGCCGGGGAGCTGTTTTTT.

This clone is a singleton in its sample. V usage is TRBV2 and J usage is TRBJ2-3; D possibly matches TRBD1 or TRBD2 (5 bases each). The CDR3 has 15 amino acids. Looked up from germline, CDR1 is SNHLY and CDR2 is FYNNEI. V dropped 5 bases and J dropped 4 bases, with 16 bases sitting between them. The CDR3 DNA reads TGTGCCAGCAGTTTTCTCCCGGTGGGGGCAGATACGCAGTATTTT. This gives the protein CASSFLPVGADTQYF.

The chain recombines TRBV5-1 with TRBJ2-2, with 7 nucleotides matching TRBD2. The CDR3 length is 16 residues. V lost 1 base, J lost 4 bases, and 7 bases stayed unmatched. Germline values: CDR1 SGHRS, CDR2 YFSETQ. The CDR3 reads CASSLLSSGPTGELFF. DNA of the CDR3: TGCGCCAGCAGCTTGCTCTCTAGCGGACCCACCGGGGAGCTGTTTTTT.

This sequence joins TRBV11-2 and TRBJ2-6; no firm D call. Trimming pared 5 bases from V and 4 bases from J, leaving 15 bases between. CDR1 SGHAT and CDR2 FQNNGV come from the germline V gene. This CDR3 region has 16 residues. The CDR3 loop reads CASSPYAARGANVLTF. The CDR3 nucleotides read TGTGCCAGCAGCCCTTACGCTGCGCGGGGGGCCAACGTCCTGACTTTC.